One and the same sample provided the 24 T cell receptor beta chains below, sequenced in a study of tumor-infiltrating lymphocytes in oesophageal squamous cell carcinoma. A single record per CDR3 protein comes from TCRdb applying MiXCR to the PCR reads. The sample records approximately 20,000 distinct CDR3 sequences, about two fifths being singletons. Sequencing was done on a sample of esophageal tumor tissue. The source is a male donor with esophageal squamous cell carcinoma.

This chain uses TRBV7-8 with TRBJ2-5; 8 nucleotides align to TRBD2. The tail of the sequence fits TRBJ2-1 better, so the J call may be wrong. The CDR3 sequence is 14 residues long. The V gene's germline CDR1 is SGHVS and CDR2 FQNEAQ. CDR3 nucleotides: TGTGCCAGCAGCGCCGGGACTAGTGTAAATGAGCAGTTCTTC. Its protein product is CASSAGTSVNEQFF.

The gene calls are TRBV24-1 and TRBJ2-4; the D gene is possibly TRBD1 (6 bases). The closer fit of TRBJ2-5 to the DNA end suggests the J call may be wrong. CDR1 is KGHDR, CDR2 SFDVKD, per germline. There are 15 residues in the CDR3. The CDR3 region is CATSDWQGSQETQYF. CDR3 nucleotides: TGTGCCACCAGTGATTGGCAGGGGTCCCAAGAGACCCAGTACTTC.

For this clonotype: Here the CDR3 omits its conserved ending phenylalanine or tryptophan, so a read error is the likely source. This chain links TRBV7-8 with TRBJ2-1; D may be TRBD2 (6 bases). The CDR3 has 14 amino acids. V lost 5 bases to trimming and J lost 4 bases, with 12 bases between them. Germline assignment: CDR1 SGHVS and CDR2 FQNEAQ. The DNA for the CDR3 is TGTGCCAGCAGCGCGCTAGCGTCATACAATGAGCAGTTCTTA. Protein: CASSALASYNEQFL.

In its sample, this clonotype is medium-sized. This chain joins TRBV7-2 and TRBJ1-5; the D is unclear. The CDR3 is 13 residues long. Trimming pared 4 bases from V and 5 bases from J, leaving 9 bases between. Germline V gives CDR1 SGHTA, CDR2 FQGNSA. Here the CDR3 reads CASSSLPDQPQHF. CDR3 bases: TGTGCCAGCAGCTCCCTTCCAGATCAGCCCCAGCATTTT.

This clonotype showed up many times. The chain uses TRBV10-1 and TRBJ2-5; weak D call: TRBD2 (5 bases). The germline V gene encodes CDR1 WNHNN and CDR2 SYGVQD (reference sequence). V lost 3 bases and J lost 0, with 17 bases in between. This CDR3 region has 17 residues. The CDR3 DNA reads as TGCGCCAGCAGTGATTTCATACTAGTTGCCCACCAAGAGACCCAGTACTTC. As protein: CASSDFILVAHQETQYF.

Within the sample, this clonotype is medium-sized. This chain joins TRBV7-9 and TRBJ1-2; D is ambiguous. Germline values: CDR1 SEHNR, CDR2 FQNEAQ (reference sequence). V shed 1 base and J shed 8 bases, with 11 bases lying between them. The CDR3 loop spans 13 amino acids. This CDR3 reads CASSLDSKRGYTF. DNA for the CDR3: TGTGCCAGCAGCTTAGACTCTAAGAGGGGCTACACCTTC.

This clonotype was seen a handful of times. The junction differs from germline at one of its ends, possibly a read error. The chain couples TRBV7-2 to TRBJ1-5; 9 bases are a match to TRBD1. Germline V gene lookup returns CDR1 SGHTA and CDR2 FQGNSA. The CDR3 totals 15 residues. Here the CDR3 reads CASSGDRVGNQPQHF. CDR3 coding DNA: TGTGCCAGCAGCGGGGACAGGGTCGGGAATCAGCCCCAACATTTT.

CDR3: CASSLASANTGELFF. CDR3 coding DNA: TGTGCCAGCAGCTTGGCCAGCGCGAACACCGGGGAGCTGTTTTTT. The chain links TRBV5-4 to TRBJ2-2; D call uncertain. The ends were cut back, 0 bases at V and 0 bases at J, with 6 bases in the middle. This CDR3 region has 15 residues. The germline CDR1 and CDR2 sequences are SGHNT and YYREEE (reference sequence).

This clonotype was detected many times. The genes are TRBV12-3 or TRBV12-4 and TRBJ1-5; tentative D call: TRBD1 (6 bases). The CDR3 length is 14 residues. V lost 8 bases and J 6 bases, leaving 17 bases between the germline ends. The CDR3 reads CASGEGGARQPQHF. Written as DNA, the CDR3 is TGTGCCAGCGGGGAGGGGGGGGCACGTCAGCCCCAGCATTTT.

J is TRBJ1-2 and V is TRBV6-1; TRBD1 matches at 8 bases. V lost 4 bases, J lost 5 bases, and 6 bases stayed unmatched. The germline V gene has CDR1 MNHNS and CDR2 SASEGT. The CDR3 sequence is 14 residues long. The CDR3 protein is CASSAQGGKYGYTF. CDR3 in DNA: TGTGCCAGCAGTGCACAGGGGGGAAAGTATGGCTACACCTTC.

This clonotype occurred many times. The V and J genes are TRBV12-3 or TRBV12-4 and TRBJ1-6; D ambiguous. V was pared by 4 bases and J by 10 bases, with 14 bases between. The CDR3 totals 14 residues. This CDR3 reads CASSSTETYSPLHF. In nucleotides, the CDR3 is TGTGCCAGCAGTTCGACCGAGACGTACTCACCCCTCCACTTT.

This clonotype is categorized as medium-sized. The rearrangement links TRBV7-9 to TRBJ2-7; 8 positions match TRBD1. CDR3 length: 14 residues. Trimming took 4 bases from V and 1 from J; bases not matched to a gene: 3. Looked up from germline, CDR1 is SEHNR and CDR2 is FQNEAQ (reference sequence). The chain's CDR3 is CASSSGQGSYEQYF. The CDR3 DNA follows: TGTGCCAGCAGCTCAGGACAGGGATCCTACGAGCAGTACTTC.

This clonotype was recorded at least ten times. The chain employs TRBV11-2 and TRBJ2-3, with D tentatively TRBD1 or TRBD2 (5 bases each). The CDR3 covers 14 residues. V was pared by 5 bases and J by 3 bases, with 12 bases between. Germline V lookup: CDR1 SGHAT, CDR2 FQNNGV. The CDR3: CASSQGRVTDTQYF. The CDR3 DNA sequence: TGTGCCAGCAGCCAGGGACGGGTAACAGATACGCAGTATTTT.

As concerns this clonotype: A much larger clone differs from this one at a single base, so this may be a read error. This chain connects TRBV5-3 to TRBJ1-2; D possibly corresponds to TRBD1 (5 bases). TRBV5-3 is noted as an ORF with a role that remains uncertain. Between the trimmed V and J ends, which lost 8 bases and 10 bases, there was a span of 21 bases. The CDR3 sequence is 13 residues long. The CDR3 sequence is CASSTDSGRVYTF. The DNA of the CDR3 is TGTGCCAGCAGCACAGACAGCGGAAGAGTCTACACCTTC.

With respect to this clonotype: One end of the junction varies from germline; a read error may be responsible. This rearrangement joins TRBV7-2 to TRBJ2-5, with 8 positions matching TRBD1. Germline V gene sequence: CDR1 SGHTA, CDR2 FQGNSA. CDR3 length equals 15 residues. The CDR3: CASSLQDRENSPLHF. In DNA, the CDR3 is TGTGCCAGCAGCTTACAGGACAGGGAGAATTCACCCCTCCACTTC. Supplemented by reference TRBV7-2 and TRBJ2-5, the full variable domain reads GAGVSQSPSNKVTEKGKDVELRCDPISGHTALYWYRQSLGQGLEFLIYFQGNSAPDKSGLPSDRFSAERTGGSVSTLTIQRTQQEDSAVYLCASSLQDRENSPLHFGPGTRLLVL.

This clonotype has a count of ten or more. A much larger clone differs by one base, so this may be a read error. CDR3 amino acids: CASSDRTSGTRNEQYF. CDR3 nucleotides: TGTGCCAGCAGCGACCGGACTAGCGGGACAAGGAATGAGCAGTACTTC. The V gene is TRBV7-2, the J gene TRBJ2-5, with 12 bases that match TRBD2. Germline values: CDR1 SGHTA, CDR2 FQGNSA. CDR3 length: 16 residues. J was trimmed by 11 bases and V by 5 bases; bases with no gene match: 15.

This clonotype has at least ten counts. A much bigger clone sits one base away, suggesting this may be a read error. This chain connects TRBV7-2 to TRBJ2-3; D is perhaps TRBD2 (5 bases). This CDR3 contains 12 residues. In germline, CDR1 is SGHTA, CDR2 FQGNSA. The V and J ends lost 1 base and 14 bases respectively, with 13 bases between them. The CDR3 DNA sequence: TGTGCCAGCAGCTTAGAAGTCGGGGAGCTGTATTTT. As protein: CASSLEVGELYF. The whole variable domain, filled in from reference TRBV7-2 and TRBJ2-3, reads GAGVSQSPSNKVTEKGKDVELRCDPISGHTALYWYRQSLGQGLEFLIYFQGNSAPDKSGLPSDRFSAERTGGSVSTLTIQRTQQEDSAVYLCASSLEVGELYFGPGTRLTVL.

This clonotype is medium-sized. The J gene is TRBJ2-7, the V gene TRBV28; D may be TRBD2 (6 bases). The ends were cut back, 3 bases at V and 4 bases at J, with 13 bases in the middle. This CDR3 is 14 amino acids long. Germline loops: CDR1 MDHEN, CDR2 SYDVKM. CDR3 nucleotide sequence: TGTGCCAGCAGTTTGAGGGGACTTCTTTACGAGCAGTACTTC. This translates into CASSLRGLLYEQYF.

Turning to this clonotype: Compared with germline, one end of the junction differs, possibly owing to a read error. V is TRBV7-2 and J is TRBJ1-6; 7 bases are shared with TRBD1. This CDR3 is 19 amino acids long. Germline assignment: CDR1 SGHTA and CDR2 FQGNSA. The CDR3, as DNA: TGTGCCAGCAGTTCGTCTATCTATAGGGGGCTGAAGGATAATTCACCCCTCAACTTT. Translated, it gives CASSSSIYRGLKDNSPLNF. The variable domain in full, with the rest retrieved from reference TRBV7-2 and TRBJ1-6, is GAGVSQSPSNKVTEKGKDVELRCDPISGHTALYWYRQSLGQGLEFLIYFQGNSAPDKSGLPSDRFSAERTGGSVSTLTIQRTQQEDSAVYLCASSSSIYRGLKDNSPLNFGNGTRLTVT.

About this clonotype itself: One end of the junction does not line up with germline, which may come from a read error. J is TRBJ2-4 and V is TRBV10-3, with D perhaps assigned TRBD1 or TRBD2 (6 bases each). Matching the DNA end better, TRBJ2-1 makes the J call doubtful. Looked up from germline, CDR1 is ENHRY and CDR2 is SYGVKD. The CDR3 is made up of 15 amino acids. CDR3 bases: TGTGCCATCAGTGGGGGGGCCCCCTCCAACAATGAGCAGTTCTTC. Its translation: CAISGGAPSNNEQFF.

This clonotype has only one observation. This chain links TRBV7-8 with TRBJ2-3; D possibly matches TRBD1 or TRBD2 (6 bases each). Germline V CDR1 and CDR2: SGHVS, FQNEAQ. Trimming took 3 bases from V and 1 from J, leaving 14 bases between them. The CDR3 loop spans 16 amino acids. The CDR3 loop reads CASSFLGGGGTDTQYF. CDR3 DNA sequence: TGTGCCAGCAGCTTCCTTGGAGGGGGTGGCACAGATACGCAGTATTTT.

This clonotype was found once. The chain is built from TRBV19 and TRBJ1-1, with D tentatively TRBD1 (6 bases). The DNA matches TRBJ1-6 better at its end, which makes the J call doubtful. The CDR3 has 18 amino acids. Germline CDR1 is LNHDA and CDR2 is SQIVND (reference sequence). The CDR3 DNA follows: TGTGCCAGTAGTGTCAAAACAGGGACGAACTTCGGTAATTCACCCCTCCACTTT. Its protein product is CASSVKTGTNFGNSPLHF.

Only a few counts were recorded for this clonotype. CDR3 sequence (DNA): TGTGCCAGCAGGTCGACCCCCTCGGTCGACTATGGCTACACCTTC. Translating it yields CASRSTPSVDYGYTF. The genes are TRBV7-3 and TRBJ2-6; D is unclear. The end of the DNA fits TRBJ1-2 better, so the J call may be wrong. The CDR3 covers 15 residues. The germline gives CDR1 SGHTA, CDR2 FQGTGA.

This clonotype has at least ten counts. The rearrangement joins TRBV7-9 to TRBJ1-2; D gene uncertain. Germline CDR1 and CDR2: SEHNR and FQNEAQ (reference sequence). The CDR3 sequence is 15 residues long. V was pared by 0 bases and J by 2 bases, with 10 bases between. CDR3: CASSLAPADNYGYTF. CDR3 in DNA: TGTGCCAGCAGCTTAGCGCCGGCAGACAACTATGGCTACACCTTC. The variable domain in full, completed from reference TRBV7-9 and TRBJ1-2, reads DTGVSQNPRHKITKRGQNVTFRCDPISEHNRLYWYRQTLGQGPEFLTYFQNEAQLEKSRLLSDRFSAERPKGSFSTLEIQRTEQGDSAMYLCASSLAPADNYGYTFGSGTRLTVV.